What follows are 18 T cell receptor beta chains derived from one specimen sequenced in a study of T cell changes during pregnancy in multiple sclerosis. The data were produced by immunoSEQ multiplex PCR, yet TCRdb's version contains in-frame clones alone and is incomplete. The sample gives approximately 52,000 clones, approximately 92% of which show up once; about 0.25% is in the top ten. The input for sequencing was CD4+ T cells from peripheral blood mononuclear cells, taken in the third trimester of pregnancy. These receptors came from a female donor with multiple sclerosis, enrolled in a pregnancy study.

The chain joins TRBV19 to TRBJ2-7, with 7 nucleotides matching TRBD1. The V gene's germline CDR1 is LNHDA and CDR2 SQIVND (reference sequence). The trim removed 5 bases at V and 2 bases at J, leaving 6 bases unmatched. The CDR3 length is 14 residues. The DNA of the CDR3 is TGTGCCAGTAGTGCAACAGGGGTCCCCTACGAGCAGTACTTC. This encodes CASSATGVPYEQYF. Together with reference TRBV19 and TRBJ2-7, the CDR3 gives the full variable domain: DGGITQSPKYLFRKEGQNVTLSCEQNLNHDAMYWYRQDPGQGLRLIYYSQIVNDFQKGDIAEGYSVSREKKESFPLTVTSAQKNPTAFYLCASSATGVPYEQYFGPGTRLTVT.

The rearrangement uses TRBV5-1 and TRBJ2-4; D perhaps matches TRBD1 (7 bases). The CDR3 is 20 residues long. The germline gives CDR1 SGHRS, CDR2 YFSETQ. The V end lost 0 bases, the J end lost 0 bases, and 22 bases lay between the germline ends. CDR3 in amino acids: CASSLGQGGLGSIAKNIQYF. In DNA, the CDR3 is TGCGCCAGCAGCTTGGGTCAGGGGGGATTGGGTAGTATAGCCAAAAACATTCAGTACTTC.

The chain links TRBV30 to TRBJ2-7; 7 bases are shared with TRBD2. V lost 0 bases and J lost 3; bases outside the gene matches: 5. This CDR3 spans 14 amino acids. Germline V gene sequence: CDR1 GTSNPN, CDR2 SVGIG (reference sequence). In DNA, the CDR3 is TGTGCCTGGAGTGTAGGCGGGAGTGACTACGAGCAGTACTTC. It encodes CAWSVGGSDYEQYF.

This chain uses TRBV7-9 with TRBJ1-4; the D gene is possibly TRBD1 (5 bases). CDR3 length: 16 amino acids. CDR1 is SEHNR, CDR2 FQNEAQ, per germline (reference sequence). The V end was cut by 5 bases, the J end by 0 bases, with 13 bases between. In DNA form, the CDR3 reads TGTGCCAGCAGCCCAGGGCAGACCGCAACTAATGAAAAACTGTTTTTT. It is translated as CASSPGQTATNEKLFF.

The V and J genes are TRBV7-9 and TRBJ1-2, with D possibly matching TRBD1 (6 bases). The V gene lost 6 bases and the J gene lost 3 bases, with 8 bases spanning the gap. Germline CDR1 is SEHNR and CDR2 is FQNEAQ (reference sequence). The CDR3 length is 12 residues. This CDR3 is CASRDSDYGYTF. As DNA, the CDR3 is TGTGCCAGCAGGGACAGCGACTATGGCTACACCTTC.

The V gene is TRBV30, the J gene TRBJ2-1; D possibly corresponds to TRBD2 (7 bases). Looked up from germline, CDR1 is GTSNPN and CDR2 is SVGIG (reference sequence). V was clipped by 5 bases and J by 5 bases, with 13 bases between them. The length of the CDR3 is 13 residues. As DNA, the CDR3 is TGTGCCTGGTTGAGGGGGGGCAACAATGAGCAGTTCTTC. Translating gives CAWLRGGNNEQFF.

The chain combines TRBV18 with TRBJ2-3, with a possible D match to TRBD2 (5 bases). Germline assignment: CDR1 KGHSH and CDR2 LQKENI. The CDR3 has 15 amino acids. With 1 base removed from V and 6 bases from J, the gap between germline ends came to 14 bases. The CDR3 here is CASSPLTSGGDTQYF. The CDR3 DNA reads as TGTGCCAGCTCACCACTCACTAGTGGTGGGGATACGCAGTATTTT.

This clone was observed a single time. The rearrangement joins TRBV6-5 to TRBJ2-3; 9 nucleotides agree with TRBD1. The CDR3 spans 13 residues. Unmatched junction bases numbered 3, after V lost 10 bases and J lost 1 base. Germline V gives CDR1 MNHEY, CDR2 SVGAGI. The CDR3 coding sequence is TGTGCCACCGGACAGGGGCGCACAGATACGCAGTATTTT. Its translation is CATGQGRTDTQYF.

The chain uses TRBV2 and TRBJ1-1, with 8 positions matching TRBD1. The CDR3 totals 15 residues. Germline V gives CDR1 SNHLY, CDR2 FYNNEI. Unmatched junction bases numbered 3, after V lost 2 bases and J lost 1 base. CDR3 residues: CASSERQGWNTEAFF. CDR3 DNA: TGTGCCAGCAGTGAAAGACAGGGGTGGAACACTGAAGCTTTCTTT. The entire variable domain, with the rest obtained from reference TRBV2 and TRBJ1-1, is as follows: EPEVTQTPSHQVTQMGQEVILRCVPISNHLYFYWYRQILGQKVEFLVSFYNNEISEKSEIFDDQFSVERPDGSNFTLKIRSTKLEDSAMYFCASSERQGWNTEAFFGQGTRLTVV.

The genes are TRBV30 and TRBJ1-5; TRBD1 might be the D (6 bases). V was trimmed by 2 bases and J by 3 bases, leaving 20 bases between them. The CDR3 covers 17 residues. The germline V gene encodes CDR1 GTSNPN and CDR2 SVGIG (reference sequence). The CDR3 DNA reads TGTGCCTGGAGTTTTCGGCGGGGGGCTAAGGACAATCAGCCCCAGCATTTT. It is translated as CAWSFRRGAKDNQPQHF.

The rearrangement uses TRBV19 and TRBJ1-1; possible D gene TRBD1, 5 bases. Looked up from germline, CDR1 is LNHDA and CDR2 is SQIVND (reference sequence). With 7 bases removed from V and 1 base from J, the gap between germline ends came to 13 bases. The CDR3 runs to 14 residues. The CDR3 region is CASTSGGRNTEAFF. The CDR3 nucleotides are TGTGCCAGTACCTCGGGGGGAAGGAACACTGAAGCTTTCTTT. Full variable domain (outside the CDR3, taken from reference TRBV19 and TRBJ1-1): DGGITQSPKYLFRKEGQNVTLSCEQNLNHDAMYWYRQDPGQGLRLIYYSQIVNDFQKGDIAEGYSVSREKKESFPLTVTSAQKNPTAFYLCASTSGGRNTEAFFGQGTRLTVV.

The chain carries TRBV2 and TRBJ1-1, with a tentative D call TRBD1 (5 bases). CDR3 size: 14 residues. Looked up from germline, CDR1 is SNHLY and CDR2 is FYNNEI. The V end lost 7 bases, the J end lost 5 bases, and 17 bases lay between the germline ends. CDR3 sequence: CASTRGHMETEAFF. DNA of the CDR3: TGTGCCAGCACAAGAGGACATATGGAGACTGAAGCTTTCTTT.

The J gene is TRBJ1-3, the V gene TRBV6-1; D might be TRBD1 (5 bases). Trimming stripped 4 bases from V and 1 base from J, with 8 bases between. The length of the CDR3 is 14 residues. The germline V gene encodes CDR1 MNHNS and CDR2 SASEGT. In nucleotides, the CDR3 is TGTGCCAGCAGTGCGACAGCTTCTGGAAACACCATATATTTT. Translating it yields CASSATASGNTIYF.

The genes are TRBV15 and TRBJ1-2, with 7 bases aligning to TRBD1. Germline assignment: CDR1 LNHNV and CDR2 YYDKDF (reference sequence). Losses at the gene ends were 5 bases for V and 4 bases for J; bases not matched to a gene: 10. This CDR3 is built from 15 residues. CDR3 nucleotides: TGTGCCACCAGCGAATCAACAGGGGCGGGCTATGGCTACACCTTC. It encodes CATSESTGAGYGYTF.

This sequence joins TRBV18 and TRBJ2-7; tentatively, D is TRBD2 (6 bases). This CDR3 spans 12 amino acids. V was cut by 2 bases and J by 6 bases, with 8 bases left in between. The germline V gene has CDR1 KGHSH and CDR2 LQKENI. CDR3 bases: TGTGCCAGCTCACCAGGGGGGTTCGAGCAGTACTTC. Encoded protein: CASSPGGFEQYF.

The V gene is TRBV28, the J gene TRBJ2-7, with 9 bases lining up with TRBD1. Unmatched junction bases numbered 8, after V lost 7 bases and J lost 4 bases. CDR1 is MDHEN, CDR2 SYDVKM, per germline. The CDR3 length is 14 residues. CDR3 region: CASIPGQGPYEQYF. The CDR3 DNA reads as TGTGCCAGCATTCCGGGACAGGGCCCGTACGAGCAGTACTTC.

The rearrangement joins TRBV7-8 to TRBJ2-2; 9 bases map to TRBD1. The CDR3 totals 15 residues. V was clipped by 3 bases and J by 5 bases; unmatched bases: 4. Germline assignment: CDR1 SGHVS and CDR2 FQNEAQ. The CDR3 region has the DNA TGTGCCAGCAGCTTCAGACAGGGGGGGACCGGGGAGCTGTTTTTT. This translates into CASSFRQGGTGELFF.

The rearrangement uses TRBV7-2 and TRBJ2-2; 11 nucleotides align to TRBD2. CDR1 is SGHTA, CDR2 FQGNSA, per germline. The CDR3 has 15 amino acids. V shed 3 bases, J shed 4 bases, and the junction held 1 base outside the gene matches. The CDR3 nucleotides are TGTGCCAGCAGCTTGGGACTAGCGGTCACCGGGGAGCTGTTTTTT. This codes for CASSLGLAVTGELFF.